This passage covers 11 T cell receptor beta chains from one sample sequenced in a study of blood T cell repertoires in COVID-19. Libraries were prepared by immunoSEQ multiplex PCR; TCRdb keeps only in-frame clonotypes and omits some of them. The sample shows 55,000 to 60,000 clones, approximately 84% of them seen only once. Sequencing used peripheral blood. Source of these receptors: a man between 65 and 85 years old with active COVID-19.

V gene TRBV2 combines with J gene TRBJ2-5, with 7 nucleotides matching TRBD1. V lost 6 bases and J lost 2; bases outside the gene matches: 6. The germline CDR1 and CDR2 sequences are SNHLY and FYNNEI. The CDR3 has 14 residues. In nucleotides, the CDR3 is TGTGCCAGCAGGGGGTCAGGGGGTCAAGAGACCCAGTACTTC. Its protein is CASRGSGGQETQYF.

About this clone: One end of the junction varies from germline; a read error may be responsible. J is TRBJ2-1 and V is TRBV7-3; D is perhaps TRBD2 (6 bases). CDR3 size: 12 residues. Per germline, CDR1 SGHTA and CDR2 FQGTGA. CDR3 region: CASSVTGGEQFF. Written as DNA, the CDR3 is TGTGCCAGCAGCGTAACAGGAGGGGAGCAGTTCTTC.

The rearrangement joins TRBV5-1 to TRBJ1-6, with D unclear. Germline V gene data show CDR1 as SGHRS and CDR2 as YFSETQ. The CDR3 covers 19 residues. V gave up 4 bases and J gave up 2 bases, with 22 bases separating them. CDR3 in amino acids: CASSTPDGEGSPYNSPLHF. The CDR3 bases are TGCGCCAGCAGCACCCCGGACGGGGAAGGCTCCCCCTATAATTCACCCCTCCACTTT.

The V gene is TRBV18, the J gene TRBJ2-7; maybe TRBD1 (5 bases). The V and J ends lost 5 bases and 7 bases respectively, with 15 bases between them. The CDR3 loop spans 13 amino acids. Germline loops: CDR1 KGHSH, CDR2 LQKENI. DNA for the CDR3: TGTGCCAGCTCAATCACAGGCGGCCGGGAGCAGTACTTC. It codes for CASSITGGREQYF.

This chain uses TRBV28 with TRBJ2-1, with 13 bases lining up with TRBD2. V lost 2 bases, J lost 7 bases, and 2 bases stayed unmatched. The CDR3 is 15 residues long. Looked up from germline, CDR1 is MDHEN and CDR2 is SYDVKM. The CDR3 is CASSLGLAGVNEQFF. CDR3 bases: TGTGCCAGCAGTTTAGGACTAGCGGGAGTTAATGAGCAGTTCTTC. Looking up the rest from reference TRBV28 and TRBJ2-1 gives the full variable domain: DVKVTQSSRYLVKRTGEKVFLECVQDMDHENMFWYRQDPGLGLRLIYFSYDVKMKEKGDIPEGYSVSREKKERFSLILESASTNQTSMYLCASSLGLAGVNEQFFGPGTRLTVL.

The V gene is TRBV5-4, the J gene TRBJ2-5; 9 bases are shared with TRBD1. The germline V gene has CDR1 SGHNT and CDR2 YYREEE (reference sequence). This CDR3 has 17 amino acids. Trimming cost V 0 bases and J 5 bases; bases outside gene matches: 11. CDR3 coding DNA: TGTGCCAGCAGCTTGGTGGGACAGGGCTGGCGGGCGGAGACCCAGTACTTC. Amino acid sequence: CASSLVGQGWRAETQYF.

In its sample, this clone ranks as medium-sized (0.01 to 0.1%). The CDR3 DNA is TGTGCCAGCAGTGCCGACAGCCGTGGAAACACCATATATTTT. This translates into CASSADSRGNTIYF. The rearrangement joins TRBV6-6 to TRBJ1-3; a possible D gene is TRBD1 (5 bases). The CDR3 has 14 residues. Between the trimmed V and J ends, which lost 5 bases and 3 bases, there was a span of 11 bases. Germline values: CDR1 MNHNY, CDR2 SVGAGI (reference sequence).

The V call is TRBV19, the J call TRBJ1-5, with TRBD1 identical over 8 bases. The CDR3 is 15 amino acids. V lost 6 bases and J lost 4; bases outside the gene matches: 8. Germline V gene lookup returns CDR1 LNHDA and CDR2 SQIVND (reference sequence). The CDR3 region has the DNA TGTGCCAGTAGCAAGACAGGGGTAGCAAATCAGCCCCAGCATTTT. This translates into CASSKTGVANQPQHF.

The chain has TRBV5-1 and TRBJ2-5; TRBD2 agrees at 7 bases. This CDR3 contains 15 residues. J was trimmed by 7 bases and V by 0 bases; bases with no gene match: 9. Germline CDR1 SGHRS, CDR2 YFSETQ. The CDR3 coding sequence is TGCGCCAGCAGCTTGGTGTCTAGCGGTCCGGGGACCCAGTACTTC. Translation gives CASSLVSSGPGTQYF.

The J gene is TRBJ2-2, the V gene TRBV9, with TRBD1 identical over 8 bases. In germline, CDR1 is SGDLS, CDR2 YYNGEE. The length of the CDR3 is 15 residues. V lost 4 bases and J lost 8; bases outside the gene matches: 10. The CDR3 region has the DNA TGTGCCAGCAGCCTCTCTCAGGGGGCTGGGGGGGAGCTGTTTTTT. Protein: CASSLSQGAGGELFF.

This sequence joins TRBV7-6 and TRBJ2-1; 7 nucleotides agree with TRBD2. This CDR3 spans 16 amino acids. The V segment lost 3 bases and the J segment 5 bases; nucleotides outside the gene matches: 10. Germline CDR1 is SGHVS and CDR2 is FNYEAQ. CDR3 region: CASSLVGGRVHNEQFF. DNA for the CDR3: TGTGCCAGCAGCTTGGTCGGCGGGAGAGTGCACAATGAGCAGTTCTTC.